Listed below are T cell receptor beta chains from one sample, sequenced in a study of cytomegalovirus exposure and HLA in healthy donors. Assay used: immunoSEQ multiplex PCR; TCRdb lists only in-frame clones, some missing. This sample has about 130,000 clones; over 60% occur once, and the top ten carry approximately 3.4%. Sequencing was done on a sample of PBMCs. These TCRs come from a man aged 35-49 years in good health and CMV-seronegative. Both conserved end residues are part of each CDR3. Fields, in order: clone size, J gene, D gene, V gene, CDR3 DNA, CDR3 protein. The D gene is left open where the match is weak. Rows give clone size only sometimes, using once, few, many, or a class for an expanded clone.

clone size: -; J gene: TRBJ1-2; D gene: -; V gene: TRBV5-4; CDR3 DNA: TGTGCCAGCAGCTTCATGGAGGGCGGCTATGGCTACACCTTC; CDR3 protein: CASSFMEGGYGYTF
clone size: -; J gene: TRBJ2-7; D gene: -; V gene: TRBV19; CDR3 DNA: TGTGCCAGTAGAACCACAGGAGTCTCCTACGAGCAGTACTTC; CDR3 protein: CASRTTGVSYEQYF
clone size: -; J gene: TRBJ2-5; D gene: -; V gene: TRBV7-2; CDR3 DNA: TGTGCCAGCGGTGGGGGGATGGGGGAGACCCAGTACTTC; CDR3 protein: CASGGGMGETQYF
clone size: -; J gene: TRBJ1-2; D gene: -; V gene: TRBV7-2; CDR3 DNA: TGTGCCAGCAGCTCCCTAGGGGGAATTCGTGGCTACACCTTC; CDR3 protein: CASSSLGGIRGYTF
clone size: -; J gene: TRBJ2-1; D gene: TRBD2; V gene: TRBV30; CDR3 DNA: TGTGCCTCCCGACTAGCGGGTCACAATGAGCAGTTCTTC; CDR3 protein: CASRLAGHNEQFF
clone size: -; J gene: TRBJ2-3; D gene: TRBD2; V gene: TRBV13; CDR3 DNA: TGTGCCAGCAGCACGGGACTAGCGGATTATACGCAGTATTTT; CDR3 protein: CASSTGLADYTQYF
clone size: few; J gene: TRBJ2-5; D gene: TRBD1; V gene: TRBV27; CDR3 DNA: TGTGCCAGCAGTGACAGGGGGCCTCAAGAGACCCAGTACTTC; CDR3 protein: CASSDRGPQETQYF
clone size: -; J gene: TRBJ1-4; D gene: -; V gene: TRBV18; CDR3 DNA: TGTGCCAGCTCACAAACCGGTGATGAAAAACTGTTTTTT; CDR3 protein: CASSQTGDEKLFF
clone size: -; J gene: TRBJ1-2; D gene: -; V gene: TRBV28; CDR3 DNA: TGTGCCAGCAGTTTACCCTTTAGCCAGCTAAACTATGGCTACACCTTC; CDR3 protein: CASSLPFSQLNYGYTF
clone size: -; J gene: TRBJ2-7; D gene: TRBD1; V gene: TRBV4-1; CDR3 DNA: TGCGCCAGCAGCCAGCCCCGGGGAGGGGACAGGGCTTTCGAGCAGTACTTC; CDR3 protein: CASSQPRGGDRAFEQYF
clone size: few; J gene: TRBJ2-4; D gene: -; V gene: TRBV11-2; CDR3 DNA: TGTGCCAGCAGCTTAGTCTTCGCGGGGATGGCCAAAAACATTCAGTACTTC; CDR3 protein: CASSLVFAGMAKNIQYF
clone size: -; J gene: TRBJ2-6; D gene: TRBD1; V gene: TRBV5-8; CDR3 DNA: TGTGCCAGCAGAAGATCGTTCGGGACAGGGGTCTCTGGGGCCAACGTCCTGACTTTC; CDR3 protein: CASRRSFGTGVSGANVLTF
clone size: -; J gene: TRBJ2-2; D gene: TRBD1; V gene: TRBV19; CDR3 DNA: TGTGCCAGTAGTATAGGGACAGGGGAATCCGGGGAGCTGTTTTTT; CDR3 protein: CASSIGTGESGELFF
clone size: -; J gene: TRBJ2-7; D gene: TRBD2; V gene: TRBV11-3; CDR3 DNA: TGTGCCAGCGTCCCGGGGGGGCCGAGGGGCGAGCAGTACTTC; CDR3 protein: CASVPGGPRGEQYF
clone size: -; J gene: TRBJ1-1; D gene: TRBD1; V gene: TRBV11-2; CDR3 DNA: TGTGCCAGCAGCTTAGGGACAGGGCTGAACACTGAAGCTTTCTTT; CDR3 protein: CASSLGTGLNTEAFF
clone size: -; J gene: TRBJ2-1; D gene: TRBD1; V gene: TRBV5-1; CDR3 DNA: TGCGCCAGCAGCCCCGGACAGGGGGAATCGGATGAGCAGTTCTTC; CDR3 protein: CASSPGQGESDEQFF
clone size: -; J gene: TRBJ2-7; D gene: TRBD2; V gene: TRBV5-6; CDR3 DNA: TGTGCCAGCAGCCTAGCGGTCCCCTACGAGCAGTACTTC; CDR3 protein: CASSLAVPYEQYF
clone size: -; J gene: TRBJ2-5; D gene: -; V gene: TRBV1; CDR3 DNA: TGCACCAGCAGCCCAGGACTAGCGGGAGGGCCAGGGGAGACCCAGTACTTC; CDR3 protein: CTSSPGLAGGPGETQYF
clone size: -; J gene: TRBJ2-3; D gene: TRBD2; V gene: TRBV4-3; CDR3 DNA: TGCGCCAGCAGCCAACGGGGACTAGCGGGAGCAGATACGCAGTATTTT; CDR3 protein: CASSQRGLAGADTQYF
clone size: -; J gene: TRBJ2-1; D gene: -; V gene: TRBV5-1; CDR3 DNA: TGCGCCAGCAGCTTGGACCGGAGCTCCTACAATGAGCAGTTCTTC; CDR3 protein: CASSLDRSSYNEQFF
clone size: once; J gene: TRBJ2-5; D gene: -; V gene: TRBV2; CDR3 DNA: TGTGCCAGCACCACGAGGACTTATGCGGAGACCCAGTACTTC; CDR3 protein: CASTTRTYAETQYF
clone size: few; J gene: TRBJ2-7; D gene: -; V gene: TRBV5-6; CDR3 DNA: TGTGCCAGCAGCTTGCCCAGTTCCTACGAGCAGTACTTC; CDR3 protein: CASSLPSSYEQYF
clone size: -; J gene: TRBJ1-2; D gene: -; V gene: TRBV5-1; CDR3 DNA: TGCGCCAGCAGCGGCATGGAGCCCCCCGCGGCGTCCTACACCTTC; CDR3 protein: CASSGMEPPAASYTF
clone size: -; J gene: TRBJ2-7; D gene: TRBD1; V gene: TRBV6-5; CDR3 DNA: TGTGCCAGCAGAACAGGGGTAGAAGGGTACGAGCAGTACTTC; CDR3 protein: CASRTGVEGYEQYF
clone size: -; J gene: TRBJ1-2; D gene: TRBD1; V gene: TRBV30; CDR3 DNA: TGTGCCTGGACGTTAACCACCGAGGGACAGCGAATGGGAGGCTACACCTTC; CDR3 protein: CAWTLTTEGQRMGGYTF
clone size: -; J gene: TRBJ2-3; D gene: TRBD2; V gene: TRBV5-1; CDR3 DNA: TGCGCCAGCAGCTTGGACGCGGGAGGTCCGGGAGATACGCAGTATTTT; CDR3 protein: CASSLDAGGPGDTQYF
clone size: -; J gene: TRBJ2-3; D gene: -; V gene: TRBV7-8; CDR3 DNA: TGTGCCAGCAGCTTAGTGGCAAGCACAGATACGCAGTATTTT; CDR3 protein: CASSLVASTDTQYF
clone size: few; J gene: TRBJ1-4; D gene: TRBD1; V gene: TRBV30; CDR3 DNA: TGTGCCTGGAGTGTACTTAGGGGGCCGTTCGGTCGGGAAAAACTGTTTTTT; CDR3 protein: CAWSVLRGPFGREKLFF
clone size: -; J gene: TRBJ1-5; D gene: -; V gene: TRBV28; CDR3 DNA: TGTGCCAGCACACTATATAGCAATCAGCCCCAGCATTTT; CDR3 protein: CASTLYSNQPQHF
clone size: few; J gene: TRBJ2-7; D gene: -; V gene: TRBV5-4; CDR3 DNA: TGTGCCAGCAGCCCGGGGACTTTTAGCTCCTACGAGCAGTACTTC; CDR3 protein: CASSPGTFSSYEQYF
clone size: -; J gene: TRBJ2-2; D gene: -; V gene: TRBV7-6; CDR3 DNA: TGTGCCAGCAGCTGGCGGGCAGCGAACACCGGGGAGCTGTTTTTT; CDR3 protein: CASSWRAANTGELFF
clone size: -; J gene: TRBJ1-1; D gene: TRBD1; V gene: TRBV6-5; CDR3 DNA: TGTGCCAGCACAAAGACAGGGGGCCCGGGAACTGAAGCTTTCTTT; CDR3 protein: CASTKTGGPGTEAFF
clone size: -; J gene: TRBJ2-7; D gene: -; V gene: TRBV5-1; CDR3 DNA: TGCGCCAGCAGCCCACTCACAGGGTCTACCTACGAGCAGTACTTC; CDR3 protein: CASSPLTGSTYEQYF
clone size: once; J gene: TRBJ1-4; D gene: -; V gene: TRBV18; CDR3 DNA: TGTGCCAGCTCCCACAACGATGCAACTAATGAAAAACTGTTTTTT; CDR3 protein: CASSHNDATNEKLFF
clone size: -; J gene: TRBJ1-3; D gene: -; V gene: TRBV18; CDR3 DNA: TGTGCCAGCTCACCACCCAGAAACTCTGGAAACACCATATATTTT; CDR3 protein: CASSPPRNSGNTIYF
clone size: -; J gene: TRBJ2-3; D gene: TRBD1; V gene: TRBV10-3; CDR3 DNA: TGTGCCATCAGCGCCAGGACAGGGAACACAGATACGCAGTATTTT; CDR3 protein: CAISARTGNTDTQYF
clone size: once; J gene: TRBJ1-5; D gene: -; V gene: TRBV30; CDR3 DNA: TGTGCCTGGAGTTACGGGGGTAATCAGCCCCAGCATTTT; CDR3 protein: CAWSYGGNQPQHF
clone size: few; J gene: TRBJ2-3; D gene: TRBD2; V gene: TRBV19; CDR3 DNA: TGTGCCAGTAGTGGGTTGGGGACTAGCGGGAGAGCGCAGTATTTT; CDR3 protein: CASSGLGTSGRAQYF
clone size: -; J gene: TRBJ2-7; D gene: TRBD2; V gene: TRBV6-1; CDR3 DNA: TGTGCCAGCAGTGAACAAAGCGGGGTTTACGAGCAGTACTTC; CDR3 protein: CASSEQSGVYEQYF
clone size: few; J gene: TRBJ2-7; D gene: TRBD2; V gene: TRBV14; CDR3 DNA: TGTGCCAGCAGCCAAGACTCCGGACTAGCGGTCTACGAGCAGTACTTC; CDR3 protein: CASSQDSGLAVYEQYF
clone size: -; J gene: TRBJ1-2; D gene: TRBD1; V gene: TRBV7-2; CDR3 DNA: TGTGCCAGCAGCTTATTCGACAGGGTGGGCGGCTACACCTTC; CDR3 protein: CASSLFDRVGGYTF
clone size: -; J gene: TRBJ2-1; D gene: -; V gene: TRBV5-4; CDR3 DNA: TGTGCCAGCAGCACCCCCCTGACAGCTTCCTACAATGAGCAGTTCTTC; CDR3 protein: CASSTPLTASYNEQFF